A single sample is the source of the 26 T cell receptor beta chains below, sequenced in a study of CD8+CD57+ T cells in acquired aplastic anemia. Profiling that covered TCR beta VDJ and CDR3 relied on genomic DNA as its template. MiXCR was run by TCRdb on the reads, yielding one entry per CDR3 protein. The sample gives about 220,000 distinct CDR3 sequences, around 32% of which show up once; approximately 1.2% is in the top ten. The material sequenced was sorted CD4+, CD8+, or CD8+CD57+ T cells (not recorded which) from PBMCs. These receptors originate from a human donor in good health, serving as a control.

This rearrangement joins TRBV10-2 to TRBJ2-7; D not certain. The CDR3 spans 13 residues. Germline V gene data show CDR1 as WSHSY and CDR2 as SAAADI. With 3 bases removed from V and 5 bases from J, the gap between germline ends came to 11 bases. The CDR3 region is CASSDPEGNEQYF. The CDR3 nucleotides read TGCGCCAGCAGTGACCCCGAAGGGAACGAGCAGTACTTC.

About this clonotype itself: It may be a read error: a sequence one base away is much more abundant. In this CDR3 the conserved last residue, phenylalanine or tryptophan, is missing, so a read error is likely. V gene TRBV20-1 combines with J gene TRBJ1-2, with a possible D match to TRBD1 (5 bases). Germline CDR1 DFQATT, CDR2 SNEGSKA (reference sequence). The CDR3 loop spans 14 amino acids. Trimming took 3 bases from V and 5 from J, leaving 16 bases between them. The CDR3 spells CSARGRAAPYGYTS. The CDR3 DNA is TGCAGTGCTAGGGGCAGGGCCGCACCGTATGGCTACACCTCC.

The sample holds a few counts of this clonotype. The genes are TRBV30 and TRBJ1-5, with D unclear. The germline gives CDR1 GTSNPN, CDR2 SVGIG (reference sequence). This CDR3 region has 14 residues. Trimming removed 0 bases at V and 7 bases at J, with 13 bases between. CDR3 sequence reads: CAWSVDREGQPQHF. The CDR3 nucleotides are TGTGCCTGGAGTGTAGATAGGGAAGGCCAGCCCCAGCATTTT.

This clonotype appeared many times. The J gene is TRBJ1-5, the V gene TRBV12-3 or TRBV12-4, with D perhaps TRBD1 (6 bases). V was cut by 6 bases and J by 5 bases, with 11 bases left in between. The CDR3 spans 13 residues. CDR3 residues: CASSGDRYQPQHF. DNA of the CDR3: TGTGCCAGCAGCGGCGACAGGTATCAGCCCCAGCATTTT.

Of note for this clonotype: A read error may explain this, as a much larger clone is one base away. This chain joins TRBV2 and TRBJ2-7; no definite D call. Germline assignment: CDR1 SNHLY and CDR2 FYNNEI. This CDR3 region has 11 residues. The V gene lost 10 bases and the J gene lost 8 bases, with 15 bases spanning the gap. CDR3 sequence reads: CATRSDTKQYF. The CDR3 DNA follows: TGTGCCACCCGAAGCGACACTAAGCAGTACTTC.

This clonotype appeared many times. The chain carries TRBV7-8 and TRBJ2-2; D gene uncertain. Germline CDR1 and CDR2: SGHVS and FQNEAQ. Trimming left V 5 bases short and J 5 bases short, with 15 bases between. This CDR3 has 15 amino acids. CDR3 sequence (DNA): TGTGCCAGCAGCCCATTGGCGAGGTTGACCGGGGAGCTGTTTTTT. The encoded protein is CASSPLARLTGELFF.

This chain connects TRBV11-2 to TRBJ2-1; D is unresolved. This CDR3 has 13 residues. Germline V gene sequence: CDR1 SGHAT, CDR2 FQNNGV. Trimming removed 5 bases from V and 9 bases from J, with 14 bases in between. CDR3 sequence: CASSIDSNSEQFF. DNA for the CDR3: TGTGCCAGCAGCATCGACTCTAACAGTGAGCAGTTCTTC.

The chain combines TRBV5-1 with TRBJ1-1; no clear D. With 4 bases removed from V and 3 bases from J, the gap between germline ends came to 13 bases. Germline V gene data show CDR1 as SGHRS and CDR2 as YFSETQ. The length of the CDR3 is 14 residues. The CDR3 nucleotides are TGCGCCAGCAGCCAAGATAATGGGGACACTGAAGCTTTCTTT. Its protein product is CASSQDNGDTEAFF.

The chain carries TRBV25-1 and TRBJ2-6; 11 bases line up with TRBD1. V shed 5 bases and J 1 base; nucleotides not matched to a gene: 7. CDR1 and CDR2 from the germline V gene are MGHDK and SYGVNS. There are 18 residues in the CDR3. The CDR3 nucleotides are TGTGCCAGCAGTACACGGACAGGGGGCGAGTCTGGGGCCAACGTCCTGACTTTC. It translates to CASSTRTGGESGANVLTF.

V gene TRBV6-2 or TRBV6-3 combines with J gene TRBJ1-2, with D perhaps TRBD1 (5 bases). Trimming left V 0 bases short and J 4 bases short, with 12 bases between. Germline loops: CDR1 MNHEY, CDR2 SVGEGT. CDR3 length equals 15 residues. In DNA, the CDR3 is TGTGCCAGCAGTTACTCGAGGGGCTTTGCCTATGGCTACACCTTC. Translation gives CASSYSRGFAYGYTF.

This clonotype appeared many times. The CDR3 loop is CSVHGGANYEQYF. As DNA, the CDR3 is TGCAGTGTCCATGGTGGAGCTAACTACGAGCAGTACTTC. The chain is built from TRBV20-1 and TRBJ2-7; D unresolved. Germline CDR1 DFQATT, CDR2 SNEGSKA (reference sequence). V was clipped by 7 bases and J by 3 bases, with 16 bases between them. This CDR3 region has 13 residues.

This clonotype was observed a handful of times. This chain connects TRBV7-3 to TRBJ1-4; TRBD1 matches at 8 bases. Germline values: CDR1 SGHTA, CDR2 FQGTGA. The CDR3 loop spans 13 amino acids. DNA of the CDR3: TGTGGCCCGGGCGGACAGGGAGAAGAAAAACTGTTTTTT. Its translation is CGPGGQGEEKLFF.

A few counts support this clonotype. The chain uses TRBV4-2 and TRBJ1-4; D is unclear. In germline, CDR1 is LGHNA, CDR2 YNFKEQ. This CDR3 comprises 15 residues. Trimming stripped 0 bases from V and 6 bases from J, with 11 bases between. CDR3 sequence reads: CASSQERRTHEKLFF. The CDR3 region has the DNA TGTGCCAGCAGCCAAGAGCGCAGAACCCATGAAAAACTGTTTTTT.

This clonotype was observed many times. The CDR3 protein is CSARDGRAGDEQYF. The CDR3 DNA follows: TGCAGTGCTAGGGACGGGAGGGCCGGGGACGAGCAGTACTTC. The J gene is TRBJ2-7, the V gene TRBV20-1, with TRBD2 identical over 8 bases. This CDR3 comprises 14 residues. V dropped 3 bases and J dropped 5; count of bases not matched to a gene: 9. The V gene's germline CDR1 is DFQATT and CDR2 SNEGSKA (reference sequence).

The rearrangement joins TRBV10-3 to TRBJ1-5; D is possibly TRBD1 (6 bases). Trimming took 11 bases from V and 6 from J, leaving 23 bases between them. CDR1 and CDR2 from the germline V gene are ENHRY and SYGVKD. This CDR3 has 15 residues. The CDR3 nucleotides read TGTGCCGGCAAACCAACCCGAGGGGGGGGTCAGCCCCAGCATTTT. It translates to CAGKPTRGGGQPQHF.

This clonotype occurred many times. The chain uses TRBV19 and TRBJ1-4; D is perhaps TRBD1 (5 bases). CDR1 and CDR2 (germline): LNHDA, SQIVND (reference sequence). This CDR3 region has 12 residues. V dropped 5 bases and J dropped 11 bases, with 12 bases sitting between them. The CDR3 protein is CASSSREGKLFF. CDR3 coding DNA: TGTGCCAGTAGTTCCAGGGAGGGGAAACTGTTTTTT.

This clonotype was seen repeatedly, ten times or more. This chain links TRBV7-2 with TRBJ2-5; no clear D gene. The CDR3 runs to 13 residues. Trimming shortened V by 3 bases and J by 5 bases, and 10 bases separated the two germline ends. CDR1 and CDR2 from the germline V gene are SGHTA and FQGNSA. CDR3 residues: CASSFRREETQYF. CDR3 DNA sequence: TGTGCCAGCAGCTTCAGACGAGAGGAGACCCAGTACTTC.

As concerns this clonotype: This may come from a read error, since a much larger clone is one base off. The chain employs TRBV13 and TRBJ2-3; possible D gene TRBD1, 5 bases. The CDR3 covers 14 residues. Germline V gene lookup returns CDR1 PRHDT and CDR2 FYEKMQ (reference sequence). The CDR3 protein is CASSLWWYTGTQYF. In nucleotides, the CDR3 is TGTGCCAGCAGCTTATGGTGGTACACAGGTACGCAGTATTTT.

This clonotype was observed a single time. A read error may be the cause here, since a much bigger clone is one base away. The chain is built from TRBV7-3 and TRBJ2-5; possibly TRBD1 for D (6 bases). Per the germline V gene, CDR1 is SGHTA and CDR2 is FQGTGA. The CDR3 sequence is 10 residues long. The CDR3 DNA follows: TGTGCGAGGGGACAAGAGACCCAGCACTTC. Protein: CARGQETQHF.

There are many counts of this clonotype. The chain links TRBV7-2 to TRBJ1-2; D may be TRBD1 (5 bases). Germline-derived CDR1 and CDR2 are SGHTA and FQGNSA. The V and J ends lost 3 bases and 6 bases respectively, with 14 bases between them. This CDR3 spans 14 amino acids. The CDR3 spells CASSFTSGGHGYTF. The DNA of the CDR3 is TGTGCCAGCAGCTTTACCTCGGGGGGTCATGGCTACACCTTC.

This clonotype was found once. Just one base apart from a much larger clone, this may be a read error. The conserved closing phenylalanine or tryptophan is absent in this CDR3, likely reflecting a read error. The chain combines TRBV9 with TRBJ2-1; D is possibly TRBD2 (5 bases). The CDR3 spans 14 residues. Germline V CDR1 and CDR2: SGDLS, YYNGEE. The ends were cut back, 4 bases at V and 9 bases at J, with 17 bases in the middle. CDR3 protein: CASSLYTFEGEQFL. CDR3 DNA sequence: TGTGCCAGCAGCCTCTACACCTTTGAGGGTGAGCAGTTCCTC.

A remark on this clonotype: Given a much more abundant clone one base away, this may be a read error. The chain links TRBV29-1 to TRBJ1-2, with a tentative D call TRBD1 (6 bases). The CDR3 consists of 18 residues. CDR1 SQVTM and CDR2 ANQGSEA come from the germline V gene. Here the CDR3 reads CSAQLLLGGVLYSYGHTF. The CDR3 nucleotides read TGCAGCGCCCAATTACTCTTGGGGGGCGTCCTCTATTCCTATGGCCACACCTTC. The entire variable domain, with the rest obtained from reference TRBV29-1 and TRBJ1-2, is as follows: SAVISQKPSRDICQRGTSLTIQCQVDSQVTMMFWYRQQPGQSLTLIATANQGSEATYESGFVIDKFPISRPNLTFSTLTVSNMSPEDSSIYLCSAQLLLGGVLYSYGHTFGSGTRLTVV.

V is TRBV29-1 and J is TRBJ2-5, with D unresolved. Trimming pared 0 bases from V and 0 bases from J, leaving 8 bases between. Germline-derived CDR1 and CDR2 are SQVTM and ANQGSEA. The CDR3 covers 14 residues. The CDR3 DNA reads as TGCAGCGTTGAAGATCCTAGAAACCAAGAGACCCAGTACTTC. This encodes CSVEDPRNQETQYF.

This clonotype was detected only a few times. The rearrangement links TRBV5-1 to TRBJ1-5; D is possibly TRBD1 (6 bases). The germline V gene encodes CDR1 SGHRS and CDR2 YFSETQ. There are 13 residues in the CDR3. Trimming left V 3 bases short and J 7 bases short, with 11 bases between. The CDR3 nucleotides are TGCGCCAGCAGCTCATCAGGGGAGCAGCCCCAGCATTTT. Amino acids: CASSSSGEQPQHF.

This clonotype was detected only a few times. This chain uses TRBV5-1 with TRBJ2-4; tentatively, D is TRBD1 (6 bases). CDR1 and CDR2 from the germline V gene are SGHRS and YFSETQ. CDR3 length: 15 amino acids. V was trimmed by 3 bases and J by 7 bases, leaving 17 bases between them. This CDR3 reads CASSSTNRDPNIQYF. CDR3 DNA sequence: TGCGCCAGCAGCTCAACCAACAGGGACCCCAACATTCAGTACTTC.

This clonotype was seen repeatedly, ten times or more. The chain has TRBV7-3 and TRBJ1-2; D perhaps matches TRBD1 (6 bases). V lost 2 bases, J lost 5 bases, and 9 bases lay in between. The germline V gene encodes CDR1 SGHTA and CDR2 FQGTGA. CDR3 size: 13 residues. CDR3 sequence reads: CASSLGQSYGYTF. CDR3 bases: TGTGCCAGCAGCTTAGGACAGAGTTATGGCTACACCTTC.